Following are 24 T cell receptor beta chains from one sample sequenced in a study of cytomegalovirus exposure and HLA in healthy donors. Sequencing was performed with immunoSEQ multiplex PCR; in TCRdb, only in-frame clones are kept and a portion is missing. Among 190,000 or so clones listed, more than 65% were seen once. The sample was PBMCs. These receptors were obtained from a woman younger than 35 in good health and CMV-seropositive.

With regard to this clone: This same CDR3 is encoded by further DNA sequences in the sample. The chain carries TRBV5-1 and TRBJ2-3, with 9 bases that match TRBD2. Germline lookup yields CDR1 SGHRS and CDR2 YFSETQ. V gave up 4 bases and J gave up 0 bases; unmatched junction bases: 0. The CDR3 has 14 residues. The CDR3 protein is CASSSGGSTDTQYF. In DNA form, the CDR3 reads TGCGCCAGCAGCAGCGGGGGGAGCACAGATACGCAGTATTTT.

This chain joins TRBV11-2 and TRBJ1-4, with 8 bases fitting TRBD1. With V trimmed by 2 bases and J by 7 bases, 6 bases remained unmatched. This CDR3 is built from 15 residues. CDR1 SGHAT and CDR2 FQNNGV come from the germline V gene. The CDR3 here is CASSLSTGGSEKLFF. In nucleotides, the CDR3 is TGTGCCAGCAGCTTAAGTACAGGGGGGAGTGAAAAACTGTTTTTT.

The chain employs TRBV5-6 and TRBJ2-1; TRBD1 aligns across 9 bases. V dropped 4 bases and J dropped 4; count of bases not matched to a gene: 9. CDR1 is SGHDT, CDR2 YYEEEE, per germline. This CDR3 is built from 16 residues. The CDR3 DNA is TGTGCCAGCAGCCCCTGGACAGGGGACCTATACAATGAGCAGTTCTTC. It encodes CASSPWTGDLYNEQFF.

This clone was counted a few times. This rearrangement joins TRBV29-1 to TRBJ1-2; tentatively, D is TRBD1 (5 bases). The V gene lost 5 bases and the J gene lost 4 bases, with 11 bases spanning the gap. From germline, CDR1 is SQVTM and CDR2 ANQGSEA. The CDR3 is 12 amino acids. This CDR3 is CSVTDRGYGYTF. For the CDR3, the DNA is TGCAGCGTTACCGACAGAGGCTATGGCTACACCTTC.

This chain links TRBV5-1 with TRBJ2-6; D remains ambiguous. The CDR3 spans 16 residues. V lost 0 bases to trimming and J lost 0 bases, with 7 bases between them. Per germline, CDR1 SGHRS and CDR2 YFSETQ. The CDR3 spells CASSLEQTSGANVLTF. The CDR3 bases are TGCGCCAGCAGCTTGGAACAGACCTCTGGGGCCAACGTCCTGACTTTC. Combining the CDR3 with reference TRBV5-1 and TRBJ2-6 gives the whole variable domain KAGVTQTPRYLIKTRGQQVTLSCSPISGHRSVSWYQQTPGQGLQFLFEYFSETQRNKGNFPGRFSGRQFSNSRSEMNVSTLELGDSALYLCASSLEQTSGANVLTFGAGSRLTVL.

The chain employs TRBV2 and TRBJ2-1; TRBD2 matches at 14 bases. The V and J ends lost 5 bases and 6 bases, in that order; junction bases with no gene match: 3. The CDR3 is made up of 15 amino acids. CDR1 is SNHLY, CDR2 FYNNEI, per germline. CDR3 region: CASSLGLAGVNEQFF. DNA of the CDR3: TGTGCCAGCAGTCTGGGACTAGCGGGGGTCAATGAGCAGTTCTTC.

This chain uses TRBV4-2 with TRBJ2-5; TRBD2 matches 8 bases. The junction had 7 bases not matched to a gene; V was cut back by 0 bases and J by 4 bases. The CDR3 has 16 amino acids. Germline lookup yields CDR1 LGHNA and CDR2 YNFKEQ. The CDR3 loop is CASSQEESSGVETQYF. In nucleotides, the CDR3 is TGTGCCAGCAGCCAAGAGGAGAGTAGCGGGGTAGAGACCCAGTACTTC.

The chain carries TRBV6-1 and TRBJ2-5, with TRBD2 matching 12 bases. This CDR3 spans 14 amino acids. Per the germline V gene, CDR1 is MNHNS and CDR2 is SASEGT. V shed 6 bases and J 9 bases; nucleotides not matched to a gene: 8. The CDR3 DNA follows: TGTGCCAGCAGACCTAGCGGGGGGGGAGGGGCCCAGTACTTC. It is translated as CASRPSGGGGAQYF.

This chain connects TRBV4-3 to TRBJ1-4, with D maybe TRBD1 (6 bases). Per germline, CDR1 LGHNA and CDR2 YSLEER. The V end lost 5 bases, the J end lost 10 bases, and 17 bases lay between the germline ends. CDR3 length equals 14 residues. CDR3 coding DNA: TGCGCCAGCAGCGAACAGGGAGACCTGGCAAAACTGTTTTTT. It yields the protein CASSEQGDLAKLFF.

V gene TRBV11-2 combines with J gene TRBJ1-2, with D tentatively TRBD1 (6 bases). This CDR3 has 16 amino acids. V was trimmed by 1 base and J by 4 bases, leaving 16 bases between them. Germline CDR1 SGHAT, CDR2 FQNNGV. This chain's CDR3 is CASSLGGLGAGYGYTF. As DNA, the CDR3 is TGTGCCAGCAGCTTAGGGGGGTTGGGGGCAGGCTATGGCTACACCTTC.

This chain joins TRBV7-2 and TRBJ2-2; the match to TRBD2 covers 12 bases. The CDR3 extends over 16 amino acids. Germline trimming cut 4 bases from V and 4 bases from J; bases unmatched to any gene: 4. CDR1 and CDR2 (germline): SGHTA, FQGNSA. DNA for the CDR3: TGTGCCAGCAGCTCTAGCGGGGGGGCTCTCACCGGGGAGCTGTTTTTT. Protein product: CASSSSGGALTGELFF.

Only one count was recorded for this clone. The V call is TRBV9, the J call TRBJ2-5; tentatively, D is TRBD1 (5 bases). Germline V gene data show CDR1 as SGDLS and CDR2 as YYNGEE. Trimming stripped 0 bases from V and 2 bases from J, with 5 bases between. This CDR3 comprises 13 residues. The CDR3 reads CASSVGQQETQYF. CDR3 coding DNA: TGTGCCAGCAGCGTAGGACAGCAAGAGACCCAGTACTTC.

This clone was detected only once. The genes are TRBV4-2 and TRBJ2-3; the match to TRBD2 covers 9 bases. Trimming at V came to 0 bases and at J to 2 bases, leaving 3 bases not matched to a gene. The CDR3 runs 16 residues. Germline CDR1 reads LGHNA; CDR2 reads YNFKEQ. As DNA, the CDR3 is TGTGCCAGCAGCCAAGAGCTAGCGGGGCTCACAGATACGCAGTATTTT. Its translation is CASSQELAGLTDTQYF.

The chain is built from TRBV11-3 and TRBJ2-1; TRBD2 might be the D (5 bases). CDR1 is SGHNT and CDR2 is YENEEA in the germline V gene. This CDR3 spans 13 amino acids. V lost 5 bases and J 6 bases, leaving 11 bases between the germline ends. The CDR3 reads CASSNGRGNEQFF. Written as DNA, the CDR3 is TGTGCCAGCAGCAACGGACGGGGCAATGAGCAGTTCTTC. Combining the CDR3 with reference TRBV11-3 and TRBJ2-1 gives the whole variable domain EAGVVQSPRYKIIEKKQPVAFWCNPISGHNTLYWYLQNLGQGPELLIRYENEEAVDDSQLPKDRFSAERLKGVDSTLKIQPAELGDSAVYLCASSNGRGNEQFFGPGTRLTVL.

J is TRBJ2-2 and V is TRBV19; TRBD1 matches 8 bases. Germline CDR1 LNHDA, CDR2 SQIVND (reference sequence). CDR3 length equals 15 residues. V was clipped by 4 bases and J by 2 bases; unmatched bases: 3. The DNA of the CDR3 is TGTGCCAGTAGTAGCGGACAGGGTAACACCGGGGAGCTGTTTTTT. This codes for CASSSGQGNTGELFF.

The V gene is TRBV5-6, the J gene TRBJ1-4; possible D gene TRBD1, 6 bases. The CDR3 spans 15 residues. Trimming pared 1 base from V and 8 bases from J, leaving 15 bases between. Germline CDR1 and CDR2: SGHDT and YYEEEE. CDR3 nucleotide sequence: TGTGCCAGCAGCTTGCCTACAGGGCCGGGAGAAAAACTGTTTTTT. Its translation: CASSLPTGPGEKLFF.

This chain connects TRBV27 to TRBJ2-1; tentative D call: TRBD2 (6 bases). CDR3 length: 14 residues. The germline gives CDR1 MNHEY, CDR2 SMNVEV (reference sequence). V dropped 5 bases and J dropped 10 bases, with 18 bases sitting between them. The CDR3 protein is CASSPGAGVGEQFF. CDR3 DNA sequence: TGTGCCAGCAGTCCGGGAGCCGGGGTTGGAGAGCAGTTCTTC.

CDR3 loop: CASSPNLSFIAKNIQYF. The CDR3 region has the DNA TGTGCCAGCAGTCCTAACCTCTCCTTTATAGCCAAAAACATTCAGTACTTC. V is TRBV27 and J is TRBJ2-4; the D is unclear. V was cut by 5 bases and J by 0 bases, with 17 bases left in between. The CDR3 has 17 amino acids. Germline CDR1 is MNHEY and CDR2 is SMNVEV (reference sequence).

The chain combines TRBV15 with TRBJ2-4, with D possibly TRBD2 on 5 matching bases. The V end was cut by 7 bases, the J end by 1 base, with 8 bases between. The V gene's germline CDR1 is LNHNV and CDR2 YYDKDF (reference sequence). The CDR3 is 13 amino acids. In DNA, the CDR3 is TGTGCCACCACGCGGGCGGCCAAAAACATTCAGTACTTC. Residues: CATTRAAKNIQYF.

The chain is built from TRBV6-6 and TRBJ1-2; maybe TRBD1 (5 bases). The length of the CDR3 is 12 residues. V lost 5 bases and J lost 1, with 5 bases in between. From germline, CDR1 is MNHNY and CDR2 SVGAGI (reference sequence). CDR3 amino acids: CASSDSNYGYTF. The CDR3 region has the DNA TGTGCCAGCAGTGACAGTAACTATGGCTACACCTTC.

The gene calls are TRBV19 and TRBJ1-5; D is uncertain. Germline CDR1 LNHDA, CDR2 SQIVND (reference sequence). Trimming shortened V by 5 bases and J by 3 bases, and 8 bases separated the two germline ends. The CDR3 length is 13 residues. The chain's CDR3 is CASSEGLNQPQHF. For the CDR3, the DNA is TGTGCCAGTAGTGAAGGACTCAATCAGCCCCAGCATTTT. Supplemented by reference TRBV19 and TRBJ1-5, the full variable domain reads DGGITQSPKYLFRKEGQNVTLSCEQNLNHDAMYWYRQDPGQGLRLIYYSQIVNDFQKGDIAEGYSVSREKKESFPLTVTSAQKNPTAFYLCASSEGLNQPQHFGDGTRLSIL.

The chain employs TRBV2 and TRBJ1-6; D possibly corresponds to TRBD1 (5 bases). Germline loops: CDR1 SNHLY, CDR2 FYNNEI. V shed 5 bases and J shed 9 bases, with 20 bases lying between them. This CDR3 is built from 16 residues. CDR3 in DNA: TGTGCCAGCAGTTCATTTATACCAGGGTCAAGTTCACCCCTCCACTTT. It translates to CASSSFIPGSSSPLHF.

The chain carries TRBV5-5 and TRBJ2-2; 10 bases line up with TRBD1. Germline-derived CDR1 and CDR2 are SGHKS and YYEKEE (reference sequence). The CDR3 totals 16 residues. Trimming removed 4 bases from V and 5 bases from J; junction bases left unmatched: 8. Here the CDR3 reads CASSTAGTGVTGELFF. CDR3 DNA sequence: TGTGCCAGCAGCACAGCCGGGACAGGGGTAACCGGGGAGCTGTTTTTT.

The V gene is TRBV13, the J gene TRBJ1-2; TRBD1 aligns across 8 bases. The CDR3 is 14 amino acids. The J segment lost 3 bases and the V segment lost 2 bases, leaving 2 bases of the junction unmatched. Looked up from germline, CDR1 is PRHDT and CDR2 is FYEKMQ (reference sequence). The CDR3 spells CASSLQGADYGYTF. As DNA, the CDR3 is TGTGCCAGCAGCTTACAGGGGGCCGACTATGGCTACACCTTC. Full variable domain (outside the CDR3, taken from reference TRBV13 and TRBJ1-2): AAGVIQSPRHLIKEKRETATLKCYPIPRHDTVYWYQQGPGQDPQFLISFYEKMQSDKGSIPDRFSAQQFSDYHSELNMSSLELGDSALYFCASSLQGADYGYTFGSGTRLTVV.